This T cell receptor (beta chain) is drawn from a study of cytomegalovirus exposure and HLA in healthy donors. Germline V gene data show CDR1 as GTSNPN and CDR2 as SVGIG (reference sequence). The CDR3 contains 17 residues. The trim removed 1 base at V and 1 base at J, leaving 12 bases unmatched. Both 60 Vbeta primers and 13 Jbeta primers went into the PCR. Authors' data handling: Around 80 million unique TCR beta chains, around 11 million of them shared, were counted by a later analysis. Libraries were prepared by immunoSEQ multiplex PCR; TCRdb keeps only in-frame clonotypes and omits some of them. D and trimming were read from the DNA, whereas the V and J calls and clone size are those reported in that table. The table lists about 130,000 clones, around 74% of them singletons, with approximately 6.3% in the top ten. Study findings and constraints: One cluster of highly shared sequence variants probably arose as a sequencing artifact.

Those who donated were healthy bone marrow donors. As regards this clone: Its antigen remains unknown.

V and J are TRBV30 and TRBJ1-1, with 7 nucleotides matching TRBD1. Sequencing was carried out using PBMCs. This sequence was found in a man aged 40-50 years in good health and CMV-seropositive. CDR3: CAWSDQLTGQRNTEAFF. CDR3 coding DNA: TGTGCCTGGAGTGACCAGTTAACGGGACAGCGGAACACTGAAGCTTTCTTT.